Listed below are T cell receptor beta chains from one sample, sequenced in a study of blood T cells in healthy people across ages. TCRdb re-called the 5' RACE reads with MiXCR, one entry per CDR3 protein. This table has about 800,000 distinct CDR3 sequences, about 25% appearing once. These data were also filed under a second study, of T cells of mothers and their children.

Material: blood. All receptors come from a boy younger than 18 in good health. CDR3s include the opening cysteine and the closing phenylalanine or tryptophan. A D gene is named only where the DNA matches it firmly. Clone size is not always given. Where it is, it says once, few, many or a class for expanded clones.

>TRBJ2-3|TRBV29-1|TRBD1|few
CSGTGGTLSTDTQYF
TGCAGCGGCACAGGGGGGACGTTGAGCACAGATACGCAGTATTTT
>TRBJ2-5|TRBV20-1|TRBD2|few
CSARGWTSGVGGQYF
TGCAGTGCTAGAGGCTGGACTAGCGGGGTGGGAGGGCAGTACTTC
>TRBJ2-5|TRBV9|TRBD2|-
CASSVGALAGGRQETQYF
TGTGCCAGCAGCGTAGGGGCCCTTGCGGGGGGCAGACAAGAGACCCAGTACTTC
>TRBJ2-3|TRBV5-5|-|-
CASSPWNRLGVTDTQYF
TGTGCCAGCAGTCCTTGGAACCGCCTGGGGGTAACAGATACGCAGTATTTT
>TRBJ1-1|TRBV9|TRBD1|-
CASSVGVGQKNTEAFF
TGTGCCAGCAGCGTAGGAGTGGGACAGAAGAACACTGAAGCTTTCTTT
>TRBJ2-7|TRBV29-1|-|many
CSVEDGEQYF
TGCAGCGTTGAAGATGGGGAGCAGTACTTC
>TRBJ2-5|TRBV29-1|TRBD1|-
CSATRQGVGETQYF
TGCAGCGCAACGAGACAGGGAGTAGGTGAGACCCAGTACTTC
>TRBJ1-1|TRBV12-3/TRBV12-4|-|few
CASSFSDSEAFF
TGTGCCAGCAGTTTTTCGGACAGTGAAGCTTTCTTT
>TRBJ2-2|TRBV2|-|-
CASKGESGGELFF
TGTGCCAGCAAAGGGGAATCCGGCGGGGAGCTGTTTTTT
>TRBJ2-1|TRBV7-8|TRBD1|few
CASSLTGHNEQFF
TGTGCCAGCAGCCTGACAGGGCACAATGAGCAGTTCTTC
>TRBJ2-5|TRBV28|-|-
CASSPLAIGGSVETQYF
TGTGCCAGCAGTCCACTTGCTATCGGGGGTAGCGTTGAGACCCAGTACTTC
>TRBJ1-1|TRBV7-9|TRBD1|few
CASSLAGGAGTEAFF
TGTGCCAGCAGCTTAGCAGGGGGCGCAGGAACTGAAGCTTTCTTT
>TRBJ2-3|TRBV12-3/TRBV12-4|-|-
CASRRGTGATDTQYF
TGTGCCAGCAGACGAGGGACGGGAGCCACAGATACGCAGTATTTT
>TRBJ2-5|TRBV5-6|-|-
CASSFLYSTVEETQYF
TGTGCCAGCAGCTTTTTGTATTCTACAGTGGAAGAGACCCAGTACTTC
>TRBJ1-4|TRBV27|TRBD1|-
CASSLLWGQGALGEKLFF
TGTGCCAGCAGTTTACTGTGGGGACAGGGGGCTTTAGGTGAAAAACTGTTTTTT
>TRBJ2-2|TRBV12-3/TRBV12-4|TRBD1|-
CASSLHRGNTGELFF
TGTGCCAGCAGTTTACACAGGGGTAACACCGGGGAGCTGTTTTTT
>TRBJ2-2|TRBV20-1|-|few
CSARVRNTGELFF
TGCAGTGCTAGGGTGCGGAACACCGGGGAGCTGTTTTTT
>TRBJ2-3|TRBV20-1|-|few
CSAFLLNTQYF
TGCAGTGCTTTCCTACTGAATACGCAGTATTTT
>TRBJ1-6|TRBV28|-|once
CASSLWAGDNSPLHF
TGTGCCAGCAGTTTATGGGCGGGAGATAATTCACCCCTCCACTTT
>TRBJ1-2|TRBV28|TRBD1|few
CASRSPNRGPPYGYTF
TGTGCCAGCAGATCTCCGAACAGGGGTCCCCCATATGGCTACACCTTC
>TRBJ2-7|TRBV20-1|-|-
CSLYGGTYEQYF
TGCAGTCTATACGGGGGAACCTACGAGCAGTACTTC
>TRBJ1-2|TRBV7-2|TRBD1|many
CASSSRQGAYGYTF
TGTGCCAGCAGCTCCCGACAGGGGGCCTATGGCTACACCTTC
>TRBJ2-5|TRBV20-1|-|few
CSADRETQYF
TGCAGTGCTGATCGAGAGACCCAGTACTTC
>TRBJ1-3|TRBV27|TRBD1|once
CASSSQGQGPIYF
TGTGCCAGCAGTTCTCAAGGACAGGGTCCCATATATTTT
>TRBJ2-3|TRBV28|-|few
CASSPPGADTQYF
TGTGCCAGCAGTCCTCCGGGGGCCGATACGCAGTATTTT
>TRBJ2-1|TRBV20-1|-|few
CSARGDLPSQFF
TGCAGTGCTAGGGGGGACTTACCCTCGCAGTTCTTC
>TRBJ1-6|TRBV28|TRBD1|-
CASSRIDRDGSPLHF
TGTGCCAGCAGCCGTATAGACAGGGACGGTTCACCCCTCCACTTT
>TRBJ2-1|TRBV29-1|TRBD2|-
CSVLRESGEQFF
TGCAGCGTCCTGCGGGAGTCTGGTGAGCAGTTCTTC
>TRBJ1-5|TRBV6-2/TRBV6-3|-|few
CASSYIRNQPQHF
TGTGCCAGCAGTTACATCCGGAATCAGCCCCAGCATTTT
>TRBJ2-7|TRBV28|TRBD1|-
CASSSRLTGGNEQYF
TGTGCCAGCAGTTCTCGCCTGACAGGGGGTAACGAGCAGTACTTC